The clone carrying this TCR beta chain occurred a few times. The sample comes from a study of control samples from healthy donors and cancer patients. The CDR3 runs to 15 residues. V gave up 2 bases and J gave up 6 bases, with 12 bases separating them. The V gene's germline CDR1 is SGHDT and CDR2 YYEEEE. The data were produced by immunoSEQ multiplex PCR, yet TCRdb's version contains in-frame clones alone and is incomplete. The table records approximately 97,000 clones, approximately 86% of them present only once. Material for sequencing was blood. The chain employs TRBV5-6 and TRBJ1-6; D is perhaps TRBD1 (5 bases). This TCR derives from a man aged 30-40 years in good health. The CDR3 here is CASSFSPRGNSPLHF. The CDR3 DNA reads TGTGCCAGCAGCTTCTCCCCTAGGGGTAATTCACCCCTCCACTTT.